The 5 T cell receptor beta chains presented below share a single source sample, sequenced in a study of T cells after yellow fever vaccination. TCRdb passed the 5' RACE reads through MiXCR, listing each CDR3 protein once. Here the sample spans about 510,000 distinct CDR3 sequences, roughly 22% being singletons. This sample comprised PBMCs, obtained about 21 days after the first yellow fever vaccination. These receptors originate from a man younger than 35 who received the YFV17D yellow fever vaccine.

This sequence joins TRBV18 and TRBJ1-5; D may be TRBD1 (5 bases). The germline V gene has CDR1 KGHSH and CDR2 LQKENI. V gave up 0 bases and J gave up 5 bases, with 17 bases separating them. The CDR3 sequence is 17 residues long. The CDR3 nucleotides read TGTGCCAGCTCACCACCTTTGGTCAGGGATCGATATCAGCCCCAGCATTTT. Protein sequence: CASSPPLVRDRYQPQHF.

The rearrangement links TRBV20-1 to TRBJ2-3, with D possibly being TRBD1 (7 bases). CDR1 and CDR2 (germline): DFQATT, SNEGSKA (reference sequence). The CDR3 length is 15 residues. The V and J ends lost 4 bases and 2 bases respectively, with 16 bases between them. The CDR3 spells CSAINQGGPTDTQYF. CDR3 sequence (DNA): TGCAGTGCTATAAATCAGGGGGGCCCCACAGATACGCAGTATTTT.

This clonotype was counted between two and nine times. The V gene is TRBV2, the J gene TRBJ1-5; D is possibly TRBD1 (5 bases). Between the trimmed V and J ends, which lost 4 bases and 4 bases, there was a span of 11 bases. CDR1 and CDR2 (germline): SNHLY, FYNNEI. CDR3 length: 14 residues. As DNA, the CDR3 is TGTGCCAGCAGTGTTGGGGCGGCTAATCAGCCCCAGCATTTT. Protein sequence: CASSVGAANQPQHF.

V gene TRBV7-2 combines with J gene TRBJ1-1; D is ambiguous. Trimming shortened V by 3 bases and J by 0 bases, and 8 bases separated the two germline ends. Germline V gives CDR1 SGHTA, CDR2 FQGNSA. This CDR3 region has 14 residues. The CDR3 spells CASSFVTLNTEAFF. CDR3 DNA sequence: TGTGCCAGCAGCTTCGTGACTCTGAACACTGAAGCTTTCTTT.

This clonotype was seen only a few times. J is TRBJ2-7 and V is TRBV9, with D unresolved. Trimming pared 3 bases from V and 9 bases from J, leaving 22 bases between. Germline values: CDR1 SGDLS, CDR2 YYNGEE. The CDR3 is made up of 15 amino acids. The CDR3 spells CASSADLTRRNVQYF. CDR3 bases: TGTGCCAGCAGCGCCGACCTAACCCGCCGCAACGTGCAGTACTTC.